Listed here is a single T cell receptor (beta chain). This clone was seen a few times. The antigen it recognizes is unknown. No base qualities exist here, and no much larger clone lies one base off it. This entry is derived from a study of T cell responses to AZD1222 COVID-19 vaccine (TCRdb year 2021). Notes on the research overall: TCR sequencing covered 230 or so trial participants: about 210 given two doses of AZD1222 and some 25 given two doses of MenACWY control vaccine. Trial participants were enrolled into age subgroups of 18-55, 56-69 and 70-plus years, which contained 148, 28 and 57 TCR-sequenced participants, respectively.

The CDR3 regions of human TCRbeta chains were subjected to immunosequencing. The authors' pipeline ran thus. Repertoire TCRs were matched against a reference library of SARS-CoV-2-specific TCRs generated with the MIRA antigen-specificity platform. Breadth was defined as the fraction of unique TCRs that were SARS-CoV-2-associated. Depth was defined as the fraction of total T cells that were SARS-CoV-2-associated. Using the MIRA data, each spike-specific TCR was assigned both to the spike region to which the TCR was reactive and to a CD4 or CD8 class. Log10-transformed breadth and depth values were compared by one-way ANOVA with Sidak's multiple comparisons tests. TCRdb carries this immuneACCESS record with in-frame sequences only. Its versions omit some clonotypes, under half of them owing to an unresolved V gene in the studies checked, with the rest unexplained. That table furnishes V, J and clone size, whereas the DNA furnished D and trimming. The table for this sample lists 15,000 to 20,000 clones; around four fifths of them were counted only once. 14% of the sample is in the top ten clones.

Beyond this particular receptor, the publication reports: Nearly half of unique spike-specific TCRs reportedly recognized epitopes outside regions mutated in the B.1.351 and B.1.1.7 variants. Vaccine-associated CD4 TCRs spanned the whole spike protein, with dominant responses in regions 160-218 and 743-854. Because no samples from the day 14 peak response were available, repertoires could be characterized only after the peak T cell response. In the small 56-69-year group, the increase in depth fell short of significance, most likely because of low power. Participants were mostly white British and included more females than males, and it was suggested by the authors that clonal diversity may have been underestimated. A significant rise in spike-specific TCR breadth and depth was observed after two AZD1222 doses relative to day 0 and relative to MenACWY recipients. Only 5 to 7 AZD1222 recipients were SARS-CoV-2 seropositive at baseline, limiting conclusions about previously exposed vaccinees.

Explained via the paper, the time point label denotes: about 28 days (+/-7) after the second vaccine dose. AZD1222 recipients whose second dose came at about 4 weeks and those whose second dose came at about 12 weeks were combined into one group, since spike-specific TCR depth and breadth did not differ between the two schedules. Samples from vaccinated people were obtained from the UK trials COV001 and COV002, which included a single-blind randomized controlled phase 2/3 trial of AZD1222 (ChAdOx1 nCoV-19) in healthy adults. Trial participant PBMC samples were collected at day 0 and day 28 after the second dose for TCRbeta chain sequencing. Germline trimming amounts to 4 bases on V and 9 bases on J, with 6 as the count of junction bases outside the gene matches. The CDR3, from cysteine to phenylalanine, totals 15 residues. Only CDR3 DNA remains: 45 bases, in frame from the first base. The germline V gene (reference sequence) specifies SEHNR as CDR1 and FQNEAQ as CDR2.

The chain links TRBV7-9 with TRBJ1-6, and 10 junctional nucleotides match TRBD1. This TCR came from an adult who received the AZD1222 COVID-19 vaccine. This specimen consisted of peripheral blood, obtained 28 days after the second AZD1222 dose. In nucleotides, the sequence is TGTGCCAGCAGCTCTGACAGGGGGCTAGGTTCACCCCTCCACTTT. This encodes CASSSDRGLGSPLHF.